Presented here are 12 T cell receptor beta chains from one specimen sequenced in a study of CD8 T cells in Susac syndrome. RNA in amounts of about 0.45 to 1 ug was reverse transcribed with random hexamers. Each CDR3 protein gets one entry after TCRdb re-called the immunoSEQ multiplex PCR reads with MiXCR. The repertoire holds some 120,000 distinct CDR3 sequences, with about nine tenths as singletons. The sample taken for sequencing was CD4+ T cells from PBMCs. Receptors were obtained from a human donor in good health.

As to this clonotype: One junction end disagrees with the germline gene, perhaps due to a read error. The V and J genes are TRBV9 and TRBJ2-1; D gene ambiguous. The CDR3 has 11 amino acids. Germline V CDR1 and CDR2: SGDLS, YYNGEE. The CDR3 bases are TGTGCCAGCAGCGTAGACCAGCAGTTGGTCTTC. It is translated as CASSVDQQLVF.

The chain has TRBV20-1 and TRBJ2-7; no firm D call. Germline CDR1 reads DFQATT; CDR2 reads SNEGSKA (reference sequence). Trimming removed 0 bases at V and 0 bases at J, with 12 bases between. The length of the CDR3 is 15 residues. In DNA form, the CDR3 reads TGCAGTGCTAGAGATCCATCGGACCTCTCCTACGAGCAGTACTTC. It is translated as CSARDPSDLSYEQYF.

The rearrangement joins TRBV20-1 to TRBJ1-2; D is unresolved. V was clipped by 6 bases and J by 6 bases, with 17 bases between them. The CDR3 loop spans 13 amino acids. Germline CDR1 reads DFQATT; CDR2 reads SNEGSKA (reference sequence). The CDR3 nucleotides read TGCAGTGCGCTGACGCGGGCCCTTAATGGCTACACCTTC. Protein: CSALTRALNGYTF.

The gene calls are TRBV7-2 and TRBJ2-1; 8 bases are shared with TRBD2. V was pared by 5 bases and J by 10 bases, with 13 bases of the junction left unmatched. This CDR3 has 15 residues. Germline CDR1 and CDR2: SGHTA and FQGNSA. CDR3 DNA: TGTGCCAGCAGCGAAACCGGGACTAGTAGTTTCGAGCAGTTCTTC. It yields the protein CASSETGTSSFEQFF.

This clonotype came up once. V and J are TRBV3-1 and TRBJ2-1; 8 bases map to TRBD2. Germline assignment: CDR1 LGHDT and CDR2 YNNKEL (reference sequence). The CDR3 is made up of 14 amino acids. V lost 4 bases, J lost 2 bases, and 1 base stayed unmatched. CDR3 sequence reads: CASSPGGAYNEQFF. In DNA form, the CDR3 reads TGTGCCAGCAGCCCGGGGGGGGCCTACAATGAGCAGTTCTTC.

The V call is TRBV14, the J call TRBJ1-6, with no clear D. In germline, CDR1 is SGHDN, CDR2 FVKESK. Trimming took off 1 base at V and 7 bases at J, with 17 bases between the two ends. There are 17 residues in the CDR3. CDR3 nucleotides: TGTGCCAGCAGCCAAGCGGCGGGTTACGCGGGGAATTCACCCCTCCACTTT. Translation gives CASSQAAGYAGNSPLHF.

This chain links TRBV10-2 with TRBJ2-7; 8 bases are a match to TRBD2. The CDR3 contains 15 residues. Per the germline V gene, CDR1 is WSHSY and CDR2 is SAAADI. V lost 4 bases to trimming and J lost 0 bases; unmatched junction nucleotides: 5. The CDR3 sequence: CASSGSGGLSYEQYF. As DNA, the CDR3 is TGCGCCAGCAGTGGGAGCGGGGGCCTCTCCTACGAGCAGTACTTC.

This chain joins TRBV6-2 or TRBV6-3 and TRBJ2-1; a weak D match, TRBD1 (6 bases). This CDR3 is built from 11 residues. The V gene's germline CDR1 is MNHEY and CDR2 SVGEGT. V gave up 7 bases and J gave up 14 bases, with 15 bases separating them. The CDR3 DNA reads TGTGCCAGCACCAGGGGTGGGGTAGAGTTCTTC. Residues: CASTRGGVEFF.

This CDR3 is CASGRPDRGREKLFF. CDR3 nucleotide sequence: TGTGCCAGCGGGAGGCCGGACAGGGGGCGTGAAAAACTGTTTTTT. V gene TRBV3-1 combines with J gene TRBJ1-4; 11 nucleotides match TRBD1. V shed 8 bases, J shed 7 bases, and the junction held 9 bases outside the gene matches. Germline CDR1 reads LGHDT; CDR2 reads YNNKEL (reference sequence). This CDR3 has 15 amino acids.

The genes are TRBV5-1 and TRBJ2-7; either TRBD1 or TRBD2 may fit D (5 bases each). Per germline, CDR1 SGHRS and CDR2 YFSETQ. The CDR3 totals 15 residues. The V gene lost 4 bases and the J gene lost 7 bases, with 21 bases spanning the gap. The CDR3 coding sequence is TGCGCCAGCAGCGACAGTACCGGGACCTACGGGGAGCAGTACTTC. Its protein product is CASSDSTGTYGEQYF.

V and J are TRBV28 and TRBJ1-4; D call uncertain. The CDR3 spans 15 residues. Trimming left V 4 bases short and J 4 bases short, with 13 bases between. Germline V CDR1 and CDR2: MDHEN, SYDVKM. CDR3 in DNA: TGTGCCAGCAGTTCCCCGGGGATGGGTAATGAAAAACTGTTTTTT. It encodes CASSSPGMGNEKLFF.

The chain recombines TRBV30 with TRBJ1-1; 7 bases align to TRBD1. The V gene's germline CDR1 is GTSNPN and CDR2 SVGIG (reference sequence). J was trimmed by 6 bases and V by 4 bases; bases with no gene match: 14. This CDR3 contains 15 residues. This chain's CDR3 is CAWNKPGQTFPEAFF. CDR3 coding DNA: TGTGCCTGGAACAAACCGGGACAGACGTTCCCTGAAGCTTTCTTT.